The table lists the clone carrying this T cell receptor beta chain with many counts. What it recognizes is unknown. This record comes from a study of early T cells in non-severe SARS-CoV-2 infection. Study-level results: Anti-spike CD8 responses were favored in VDJdb matching, and private and CD4 specificities were missed.

Trimming cost V 5 bases and J 0 bases, with 14 bases left between them. Germline CDR1 reads PRHDT; CDR2 reads FYEKMQ (reference sequence). The CDR3 runs to 15 residues. Unique molecular identifiers tagged individual cDNA molecules. TCRdb fed the 5' RACE reads into MiXCR, producing one record per CDR3 protein. The sample shows 30,000 to 40,000 distinct CDR3 sequences, 6% to 7.5% of them seen only once. Sample: whole blood, taken at baseline. The sequence was obtained from an adult who was a healthcare worker with PCR-confirmed SARS-CoV-2 infection or an uninfected control (not recorded which). The rearrangement joins TRBV13 to TRBJ2-7, with D possibly matching TRBD1 (6 bases). CDR3 residues: CASSPGAGVSYEQYF. CDR3 DNA sequence: TGTGCCAGCAGCCCCGGAGCAGGGGTCTCCTACGAGCAGTACTTC.